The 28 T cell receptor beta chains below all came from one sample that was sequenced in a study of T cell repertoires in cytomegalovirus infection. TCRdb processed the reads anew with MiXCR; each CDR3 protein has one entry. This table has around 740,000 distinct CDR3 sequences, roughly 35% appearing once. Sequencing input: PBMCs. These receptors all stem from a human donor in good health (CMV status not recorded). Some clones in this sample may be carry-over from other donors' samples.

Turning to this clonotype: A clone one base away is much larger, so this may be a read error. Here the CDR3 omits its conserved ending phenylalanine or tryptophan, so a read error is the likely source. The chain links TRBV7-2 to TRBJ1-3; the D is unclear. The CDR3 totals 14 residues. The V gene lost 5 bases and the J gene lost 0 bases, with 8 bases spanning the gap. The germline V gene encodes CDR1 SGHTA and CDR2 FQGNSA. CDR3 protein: CASSRETSGNTIYL. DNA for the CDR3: TGTGCCAGCAGCCGAGAGACCTCTGGAAACACCATATATTTG.

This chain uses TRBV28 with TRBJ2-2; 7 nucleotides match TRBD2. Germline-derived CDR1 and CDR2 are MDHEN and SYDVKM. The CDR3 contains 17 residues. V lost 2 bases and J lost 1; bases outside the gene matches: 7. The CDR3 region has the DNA TGTGCCAGCAGTTTAAAACCAGCGGGATTGAACACCGGGGAGCTGTTTTTT. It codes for CASSLKPAGLNTGELFF.

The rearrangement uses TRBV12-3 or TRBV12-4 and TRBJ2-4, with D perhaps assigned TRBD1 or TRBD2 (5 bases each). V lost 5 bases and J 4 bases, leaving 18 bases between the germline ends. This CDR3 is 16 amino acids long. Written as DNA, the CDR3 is TGTGCCAGCAGTCCCGAATACGGGACGCCGAAAAACATTCAGTACTTC. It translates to CASSPEYGTPKNIQYF.

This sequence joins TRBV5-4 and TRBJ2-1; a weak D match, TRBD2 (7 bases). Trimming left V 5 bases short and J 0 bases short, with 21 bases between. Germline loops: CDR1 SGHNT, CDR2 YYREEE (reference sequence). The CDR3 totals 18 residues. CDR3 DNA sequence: TGTGCCAGCAGTTTACGCCTCCTCGGGGGGCACTCCTACAATGAGCAGTTCTTC. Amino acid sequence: CASSLRLLGGHSYNEQFF.

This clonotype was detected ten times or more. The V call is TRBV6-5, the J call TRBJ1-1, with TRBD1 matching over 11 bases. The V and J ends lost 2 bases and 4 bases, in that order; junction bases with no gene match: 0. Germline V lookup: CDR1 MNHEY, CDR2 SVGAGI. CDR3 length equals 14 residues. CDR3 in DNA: TGTGCCAGCAGTTACGGGACAGGGGGCACTGAAGCTTTCTTT. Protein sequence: CASSYGTGGTEAFF.

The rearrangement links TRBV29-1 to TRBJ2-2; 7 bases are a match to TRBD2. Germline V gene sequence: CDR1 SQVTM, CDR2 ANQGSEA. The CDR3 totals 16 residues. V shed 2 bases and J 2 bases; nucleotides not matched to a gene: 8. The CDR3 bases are TGCAGCGTTGAAACCGTGGCTAGCGGAAACACCGGGGAGCTGTTTTTT. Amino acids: CSVETVASGNTGELFF.

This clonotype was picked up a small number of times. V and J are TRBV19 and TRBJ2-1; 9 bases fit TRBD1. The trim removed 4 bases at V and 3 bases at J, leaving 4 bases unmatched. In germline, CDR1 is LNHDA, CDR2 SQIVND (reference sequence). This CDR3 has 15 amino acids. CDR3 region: CASSTGQGIYNEQFF. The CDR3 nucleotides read TGTGCCAGTAGTACAGGACAGGGGATCTACAATGAGCAGTTCTTC.

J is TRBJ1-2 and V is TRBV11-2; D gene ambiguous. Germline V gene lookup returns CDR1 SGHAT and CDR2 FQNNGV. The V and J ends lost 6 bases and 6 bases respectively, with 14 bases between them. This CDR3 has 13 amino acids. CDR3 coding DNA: TGTGCCAGCAGTCAAACACGGATAGATGGCTACACCTTC. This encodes CASSQTRIDGYTF.

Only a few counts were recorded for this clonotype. CDR3 loop: CASRPKTGANEQFF. The CDR3 DNA sequence: TGTGCCAGCAGGCCTAAAACAGGGGCCAATGAGCAGTTCTTC. This chain connects TRBV7-2 to TRBJ2-1; TRBD1 agrees at 7 bases. The CDR3 extends over 14 amino acids. V dropped 6 bases and J dropped 6; count of bases not matched to a gene: 8. CDR1 and CDR2 (germline): SGHTA, FQGNSA.

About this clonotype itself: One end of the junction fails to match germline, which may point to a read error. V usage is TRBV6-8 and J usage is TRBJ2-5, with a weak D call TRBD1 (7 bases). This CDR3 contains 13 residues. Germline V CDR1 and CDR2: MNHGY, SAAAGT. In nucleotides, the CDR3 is TGTGCCAGCTGGTCAGGGGGGTCGGAGACCCAGTATTTC. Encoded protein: CASWSGGSETQYF.

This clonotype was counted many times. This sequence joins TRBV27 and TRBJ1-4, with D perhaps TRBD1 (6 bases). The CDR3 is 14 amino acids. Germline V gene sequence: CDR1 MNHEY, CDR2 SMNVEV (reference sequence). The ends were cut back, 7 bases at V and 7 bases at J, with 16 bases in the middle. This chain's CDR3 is CASKIQGLSEKLFF. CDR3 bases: TGTGCCAGCAAAATACAGGGCCTCTCTGAAAAACTGTTTTTT.

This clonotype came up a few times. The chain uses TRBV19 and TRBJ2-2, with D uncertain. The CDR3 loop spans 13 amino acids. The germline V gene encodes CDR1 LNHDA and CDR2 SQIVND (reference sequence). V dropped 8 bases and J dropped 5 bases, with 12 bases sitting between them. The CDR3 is CASGRDSTGELFF. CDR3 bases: TGTGCCAGTGGTAGGGATAGTACCGGGGAGCTGTTTTTT.

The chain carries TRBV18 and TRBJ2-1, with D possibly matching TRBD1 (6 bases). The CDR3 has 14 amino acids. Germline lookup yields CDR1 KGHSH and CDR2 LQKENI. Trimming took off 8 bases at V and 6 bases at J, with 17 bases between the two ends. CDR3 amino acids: CASLPDLQGNEQFF. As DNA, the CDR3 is TGTGCCAGCCTACCCGACTTACAGGGCAATGAGCAGTTCTTC.

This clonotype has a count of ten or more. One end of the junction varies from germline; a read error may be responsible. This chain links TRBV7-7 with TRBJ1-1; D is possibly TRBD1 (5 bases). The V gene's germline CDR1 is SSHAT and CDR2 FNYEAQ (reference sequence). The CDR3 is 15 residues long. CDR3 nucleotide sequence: TGTGCTAGCAGCTTGGGGCGGACACCTCGGTATGTGGCTTTCTTT. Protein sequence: CASSLGRTPRYVAFF.

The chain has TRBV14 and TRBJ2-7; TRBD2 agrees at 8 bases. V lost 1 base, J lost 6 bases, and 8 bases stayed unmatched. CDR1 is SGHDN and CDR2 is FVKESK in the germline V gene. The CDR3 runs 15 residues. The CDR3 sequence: CASSQVGVAGREQYF. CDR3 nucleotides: TGTGCCAGCAGCCAAGTAGGAGTAGCGGGGCGCGAGCAGTACTTC.

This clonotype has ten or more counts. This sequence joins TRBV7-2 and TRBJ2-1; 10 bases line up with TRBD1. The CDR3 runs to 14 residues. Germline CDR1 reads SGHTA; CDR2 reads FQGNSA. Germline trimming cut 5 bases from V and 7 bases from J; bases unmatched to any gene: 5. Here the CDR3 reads CASSNRQGANEQFF. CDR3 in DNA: TGTGCCAGCAGCAATCGACAGGGGGCTAATGAGCAGTTCTTC.

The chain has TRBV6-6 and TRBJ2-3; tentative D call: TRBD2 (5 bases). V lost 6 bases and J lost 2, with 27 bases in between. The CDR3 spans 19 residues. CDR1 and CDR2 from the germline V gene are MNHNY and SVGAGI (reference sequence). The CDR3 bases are TGTGCCAGCAGCCTTTCCCAATGGGTACCGGGATTTCACACAGATACGCAGTATTTT. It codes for CASSLSQWVPGFHTDTQYF.

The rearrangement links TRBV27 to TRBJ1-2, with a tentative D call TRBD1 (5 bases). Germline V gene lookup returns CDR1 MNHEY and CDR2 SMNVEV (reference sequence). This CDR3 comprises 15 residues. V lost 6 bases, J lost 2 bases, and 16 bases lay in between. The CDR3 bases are TGTGCCAGCAGCCCAGGGCCCAGCCTAAACTATGGCTACACCTTC. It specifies CASSPGPSLNYGYTF.

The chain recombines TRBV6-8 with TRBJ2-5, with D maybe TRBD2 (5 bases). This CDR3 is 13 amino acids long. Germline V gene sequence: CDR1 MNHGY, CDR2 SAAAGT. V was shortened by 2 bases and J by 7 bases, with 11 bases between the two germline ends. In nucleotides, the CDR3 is TGTGCCAGCAGTTACCCCGGACTCGGGACCCAGTACTTC. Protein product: CASSYPGLGTQYF.

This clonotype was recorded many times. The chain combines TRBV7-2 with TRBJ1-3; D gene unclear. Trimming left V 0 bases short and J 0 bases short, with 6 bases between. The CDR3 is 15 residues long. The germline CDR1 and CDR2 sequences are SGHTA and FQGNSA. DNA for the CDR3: TGTGCCAGCAGCTTAGCGGGTTTCTCTGGAAACACCATATATTTT. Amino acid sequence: CASSLAGFSGNTIYF.

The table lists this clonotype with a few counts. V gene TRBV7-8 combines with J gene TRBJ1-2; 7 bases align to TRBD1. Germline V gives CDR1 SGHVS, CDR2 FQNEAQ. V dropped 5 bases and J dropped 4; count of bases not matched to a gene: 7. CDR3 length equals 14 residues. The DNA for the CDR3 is TGTGCCAGCAGCGTAGGGGGCCGGAGCTATGGCTACACCTTC. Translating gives CASSVGGRSYGYTF. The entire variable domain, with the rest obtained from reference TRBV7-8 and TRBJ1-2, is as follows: GAGVSQSPRYKVAKRGQDVALRCDPISGHVSLFWYQQALGQGPEFLTYFQNEAQLDKSGLPSDRFFAERPEGSVSTLKIQRTQQEDSAVYLCASSVGGRSYGYTFGSGTRLTVV.

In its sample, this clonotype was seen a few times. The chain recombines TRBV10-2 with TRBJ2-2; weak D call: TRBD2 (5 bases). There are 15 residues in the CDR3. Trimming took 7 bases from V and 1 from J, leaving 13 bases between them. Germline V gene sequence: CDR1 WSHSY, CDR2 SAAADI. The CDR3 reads CASNPGLMNTGELFF. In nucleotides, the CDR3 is TGCGCCAGCAATCCTGGACTGATGAACACCGGGGAGCTGTTTTTT.

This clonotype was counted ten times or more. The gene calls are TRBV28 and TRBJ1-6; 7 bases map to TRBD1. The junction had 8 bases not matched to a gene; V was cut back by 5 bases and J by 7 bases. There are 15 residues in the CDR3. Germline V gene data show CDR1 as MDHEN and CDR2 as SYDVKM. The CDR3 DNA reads TGTGCCAGCAGTACTTCCGGGACAGCCAATTCACCCCTCCACTTT. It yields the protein CASSTSGTANSPLHF.

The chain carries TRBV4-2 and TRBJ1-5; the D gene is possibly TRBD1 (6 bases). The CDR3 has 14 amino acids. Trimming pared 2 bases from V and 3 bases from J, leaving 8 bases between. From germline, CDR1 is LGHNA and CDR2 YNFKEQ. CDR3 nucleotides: TGTGCCAGCAGCCAAAGGGACAACAATCAGCCCCAGCATTTT. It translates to CASSQRDNNQPQHF.

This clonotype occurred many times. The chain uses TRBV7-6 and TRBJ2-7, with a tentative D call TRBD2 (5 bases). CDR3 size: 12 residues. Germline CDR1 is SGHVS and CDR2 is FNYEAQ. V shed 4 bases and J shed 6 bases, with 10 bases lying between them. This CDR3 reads CASSSPRGEQYF. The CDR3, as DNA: TGTGCCAGCAGCTCCCCCCGGGGCGAGCAGTACTTC.

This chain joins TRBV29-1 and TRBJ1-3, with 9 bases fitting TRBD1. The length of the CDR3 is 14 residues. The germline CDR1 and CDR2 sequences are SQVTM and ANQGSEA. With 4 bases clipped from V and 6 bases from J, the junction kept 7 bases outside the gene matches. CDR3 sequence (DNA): TGCAGCGTTGCTGGGACAGGGAGTACAAACACCATATATTTT. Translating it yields CSVAGTGSTNTIYF.

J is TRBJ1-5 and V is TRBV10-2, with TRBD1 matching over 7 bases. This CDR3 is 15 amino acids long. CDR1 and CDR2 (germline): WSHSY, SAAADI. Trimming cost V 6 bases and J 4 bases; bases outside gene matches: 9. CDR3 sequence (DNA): TGCGCCAGCAGGGGACAGAACGACCCAAATCAGCCCCAGCATTTT. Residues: CASRGQNDPNQPQHF.

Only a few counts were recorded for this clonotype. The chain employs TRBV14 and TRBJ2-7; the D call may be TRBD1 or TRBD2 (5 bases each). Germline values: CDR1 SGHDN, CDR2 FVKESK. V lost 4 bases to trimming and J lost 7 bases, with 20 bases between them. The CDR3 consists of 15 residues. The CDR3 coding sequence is TGTGCCAGCAGCCCTCCGGGGCTTCTCGTGGAAGAGCAGTACTTC. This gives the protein CASSPPGLLVEEQYF. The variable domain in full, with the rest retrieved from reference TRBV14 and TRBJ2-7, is EAGVTQFPSHSVIEKGQTVTLRCDPISGHDNLYWYRRVMGKEIKFLLHFVKESKQDESGMPNNRFLAERTGGTYSTLKVQPAELEDSGVYFCASSPPGLLVEEQYFGPGTRLTVT.